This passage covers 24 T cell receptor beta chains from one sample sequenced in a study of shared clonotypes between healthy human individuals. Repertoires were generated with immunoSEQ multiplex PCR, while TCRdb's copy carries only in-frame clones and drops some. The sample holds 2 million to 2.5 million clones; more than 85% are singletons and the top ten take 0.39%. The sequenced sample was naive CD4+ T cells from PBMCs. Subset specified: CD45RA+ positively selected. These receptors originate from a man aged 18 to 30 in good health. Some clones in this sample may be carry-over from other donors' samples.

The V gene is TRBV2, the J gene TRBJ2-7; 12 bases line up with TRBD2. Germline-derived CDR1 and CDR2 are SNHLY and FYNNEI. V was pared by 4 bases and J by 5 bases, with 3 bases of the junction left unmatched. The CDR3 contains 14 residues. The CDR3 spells CASSVTSGSHEQYF. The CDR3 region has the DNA TGTGCCAGCAGTGTGACTAGCGGGAGCCACGAGCAGTACTTC.

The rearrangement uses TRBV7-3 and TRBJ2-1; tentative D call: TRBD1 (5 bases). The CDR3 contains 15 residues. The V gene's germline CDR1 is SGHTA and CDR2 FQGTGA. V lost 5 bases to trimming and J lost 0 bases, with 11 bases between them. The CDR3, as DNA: TGTGCCAGCAGCACAAACAGGAACTCCTACAATGAGCAGTTCTTC. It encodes CASSTNRNSYNEQFF.

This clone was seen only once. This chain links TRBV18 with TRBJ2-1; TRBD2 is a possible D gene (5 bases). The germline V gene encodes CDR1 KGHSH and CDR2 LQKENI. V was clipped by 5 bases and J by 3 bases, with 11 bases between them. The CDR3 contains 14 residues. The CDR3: CASSVLADYNEQFF. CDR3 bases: TGTGCCAGCTCAGTGCTAGCTGACTACAATGAGCAGTTCTTC.

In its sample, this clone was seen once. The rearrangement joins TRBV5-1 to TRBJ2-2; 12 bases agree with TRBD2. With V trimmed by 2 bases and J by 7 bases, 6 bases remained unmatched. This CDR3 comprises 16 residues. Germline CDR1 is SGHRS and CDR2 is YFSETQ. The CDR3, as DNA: TGCGCCAGCAGCTTCGCTAGCGGGAGGGCCGTCGGGGAGCTGTTTTTT. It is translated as CASSFASGRAVGELFF.

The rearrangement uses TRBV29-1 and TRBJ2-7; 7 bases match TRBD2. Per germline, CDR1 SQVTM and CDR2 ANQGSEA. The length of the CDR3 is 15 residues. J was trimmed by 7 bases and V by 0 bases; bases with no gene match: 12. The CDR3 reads CSVEDRVGGPREQYF. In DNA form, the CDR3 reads TGCAGCGTTGAAGATCGGGTGGGAGGGCCAAGGGAGCAGTACTTC.

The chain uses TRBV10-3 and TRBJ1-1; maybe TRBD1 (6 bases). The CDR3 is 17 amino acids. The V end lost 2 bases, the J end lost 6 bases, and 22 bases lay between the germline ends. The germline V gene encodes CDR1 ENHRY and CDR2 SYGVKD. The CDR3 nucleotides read TGTGCCATCAGTGAGCATGGGGGGGCGACGGTAGTTCCTGAAGCTTTCTTT. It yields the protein CAISEHGGATVVPEAFF.

The chain's CDR3 is CASSPDRRGANVLTF. CDR3 coding DNA: TGTGCCAGCAGTCCAGATAGAAGGGGGGCCAACGTCCTGACTTTC. The chain is built from TRBV6-1 and TRBJ2-6; D gene uncertain. V lost 5 bases and J 4 bases, leaving 12 bases between the germline ends. CDR3 length equals 15 residues. The germline V gene encodes CDR1 MNHNS and CDR2 SASEGT.

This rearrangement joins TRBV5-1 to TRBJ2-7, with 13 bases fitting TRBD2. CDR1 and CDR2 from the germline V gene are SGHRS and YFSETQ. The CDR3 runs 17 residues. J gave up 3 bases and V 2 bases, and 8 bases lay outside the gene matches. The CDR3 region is CASSFSGLAGEYYEQYF. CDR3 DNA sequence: TGCGCCAGCAGCTTCTCCGGACTAGCGGGAGAGTACTACGAGCAGTACTTC.

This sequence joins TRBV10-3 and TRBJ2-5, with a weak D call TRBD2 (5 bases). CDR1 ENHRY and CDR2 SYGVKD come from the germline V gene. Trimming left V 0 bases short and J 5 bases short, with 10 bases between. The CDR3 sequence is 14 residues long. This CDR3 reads CAISESVGGETQYF. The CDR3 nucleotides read TGTGCCATCAGTGAGTCCGTTGGCGGGGAGACCCAGTACTTC.

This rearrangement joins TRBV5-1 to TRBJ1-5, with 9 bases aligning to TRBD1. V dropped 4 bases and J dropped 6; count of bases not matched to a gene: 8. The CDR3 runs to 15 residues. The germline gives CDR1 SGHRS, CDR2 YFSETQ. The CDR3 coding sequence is TGCGCCAGCAGCGAACAGGGGGCTCCGGGTCAGCCCCAGCATTTT. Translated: CASSEQGAPGQPQHF.

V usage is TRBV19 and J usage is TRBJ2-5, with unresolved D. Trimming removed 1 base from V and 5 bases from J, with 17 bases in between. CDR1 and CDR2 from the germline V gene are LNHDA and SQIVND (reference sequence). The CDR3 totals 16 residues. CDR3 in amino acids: CASSIAGRRRVETQYF. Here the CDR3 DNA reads TGTGCCAGTAGTATAGCCGGCAGGCGTCGGGTGGAGACCCAGTACTTC.

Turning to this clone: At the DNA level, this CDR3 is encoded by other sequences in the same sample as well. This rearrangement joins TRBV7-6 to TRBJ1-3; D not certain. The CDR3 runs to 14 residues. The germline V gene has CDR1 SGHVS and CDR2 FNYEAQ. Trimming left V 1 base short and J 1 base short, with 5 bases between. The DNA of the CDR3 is TGTGCCAGCAGCTTAGGTGGATCTGGAAACACCATATATTTT. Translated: CASSLGGSGNTIYF. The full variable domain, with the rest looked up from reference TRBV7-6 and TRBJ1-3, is GAGVSQSPRYKVTKRGQDVALRCDPISGHVSLYWYRQALGQGPEFLTYFNYEAQQDKSGLPNDRFSAERPEGSISTLTIQRTEQRDSAMYRCASSLGGSGNTIYFGEGSWLTVV.

The CDR3 reads CASSARAMYEQYF. CDR3 in DNA: TGCGCCAGCAGCGCCAGGGCAATGTACGAGCAGTACTTC. The rearrangement links TRBV10-1 to TRBJ2-7; D is possibly TRBD1 (5 bases). Germline values: CDR1 WNHNN, CDR2 SYGVQD (reference sequence). CDR3 length: 13 residues. V was cut by 6 bases and J by 4 bases, with 13 bases left in between.

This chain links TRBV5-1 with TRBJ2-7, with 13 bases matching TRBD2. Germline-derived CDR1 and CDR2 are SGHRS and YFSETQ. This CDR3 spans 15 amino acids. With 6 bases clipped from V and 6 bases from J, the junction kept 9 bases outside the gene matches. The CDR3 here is CASNPQLAGGREQYF. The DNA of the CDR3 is TGCGCCAGCAACCCCCAACTAGCGGGAGGGCGCGAGCAGTACTTC. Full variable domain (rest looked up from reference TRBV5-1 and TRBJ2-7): KAGVTQTPRYLIKTRGQQVTLSCSPISGHRSVSWYQQTPGQGLQFLFEYFSETQRNKGNFPGRFSGRQFSNSRSEMNVSTLELGDSALYLCASNPQLAGGREQYFGPGTRLTVT.

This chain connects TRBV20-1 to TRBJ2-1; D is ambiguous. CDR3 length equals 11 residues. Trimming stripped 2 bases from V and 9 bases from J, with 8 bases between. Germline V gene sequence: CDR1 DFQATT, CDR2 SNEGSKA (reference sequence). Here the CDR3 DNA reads TGCAGTGCTAGAATTGCTGTTGAGCAGTTCTTC. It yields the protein CSARIAVEQFF.

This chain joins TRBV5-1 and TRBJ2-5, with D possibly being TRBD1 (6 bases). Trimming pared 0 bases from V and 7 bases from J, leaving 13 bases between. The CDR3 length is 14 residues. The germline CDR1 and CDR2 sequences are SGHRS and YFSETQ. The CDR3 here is CASSLDTGSPTQYF. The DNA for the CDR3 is TGCGCCAGCAGCTTGGATACAGGGTCTCCGACCCAGTACTTC. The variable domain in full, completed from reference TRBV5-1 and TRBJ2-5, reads KAGVTQTPRYLIKTRGQQVTLSCSPISGHRSVSWYQQTPGQGLQFLFEYFSETQRNKGNFPGRFSGRQFSNSRSEMNVSTLELGDSALYLCASSLDTGSPTQYFGPGTRLLVL.

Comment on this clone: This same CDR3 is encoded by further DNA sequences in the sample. The CDR3 region is CASSQDNYQPQHF. In nucleotides, the CDR3 is TGCGCCAGCAGCCAAGATAATTATCAGCCCCAGCATTTT. This chain joins TRBV4-1 and TRBJ1-5; D call uncertain. CDR3 size: 13 residues. CDR1 is MGHRA and CDR2 is YSYEKL in the germline V gene. V was shortened by 0 bases and J by 5 bases, with 5 bases between the two germline ends.

The CDR3 sequence is CASSLTGGYQETQYF. CDR3 nucleotide sequence: TGCGCCAGCAGCTTAACGGGAGGCTACCAAGAGACCCAGTACTTC. The chain recombines TRBV5-1 with TRBJ2-5; 7 bases map to TRBD2. The CDR3 consists of 15 residues. V was pared by 2 bases and J by 0 bases, with 4 bases of the junction left unmatched. Germline V CDR1 and CDR2: SGHRS, YFSETQ.

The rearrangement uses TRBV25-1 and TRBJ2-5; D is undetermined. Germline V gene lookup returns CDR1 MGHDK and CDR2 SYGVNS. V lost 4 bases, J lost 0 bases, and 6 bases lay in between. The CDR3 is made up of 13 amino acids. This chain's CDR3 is CASSVAYQETQYF. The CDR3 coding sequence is TGTGCCAGCAGTGTGGCCTACCAAGAGACCCAGTACTTC.

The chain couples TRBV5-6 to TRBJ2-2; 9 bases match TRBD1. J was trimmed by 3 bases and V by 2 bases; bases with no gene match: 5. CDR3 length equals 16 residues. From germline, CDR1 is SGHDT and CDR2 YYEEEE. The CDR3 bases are TGTGCCAGCAGCTTATCCGGGACAGGGTACACCGGGGAGCTGTTTTTT. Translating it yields CASSLSGTGYTGELFF.

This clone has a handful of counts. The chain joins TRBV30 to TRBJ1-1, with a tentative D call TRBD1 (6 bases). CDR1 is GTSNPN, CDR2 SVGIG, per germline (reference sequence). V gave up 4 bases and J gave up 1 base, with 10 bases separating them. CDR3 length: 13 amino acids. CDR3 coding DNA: TGTGCCTGGAAAGGACAGCCGAACACTGAAGCTTTCTTT. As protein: CAWKGQPNTEAFF.

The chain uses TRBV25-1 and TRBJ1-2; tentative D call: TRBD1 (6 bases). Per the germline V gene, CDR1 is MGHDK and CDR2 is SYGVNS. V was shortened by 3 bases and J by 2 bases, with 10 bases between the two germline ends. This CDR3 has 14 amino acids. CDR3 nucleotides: TGTGCCAGCAGTGACTCGGGGGCCAACTATGGCTACACCTTC. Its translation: CASSDSGANYGYTF.

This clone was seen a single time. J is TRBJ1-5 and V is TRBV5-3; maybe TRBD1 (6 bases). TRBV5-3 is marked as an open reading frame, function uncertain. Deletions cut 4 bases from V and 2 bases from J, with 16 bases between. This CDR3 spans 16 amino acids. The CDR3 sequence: CARSTKRTERNQPQHF. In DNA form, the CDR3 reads TGTGCCAGAAGCACCAAACGGACAGAGCGCAATCAGCCCCAGCATTTT.

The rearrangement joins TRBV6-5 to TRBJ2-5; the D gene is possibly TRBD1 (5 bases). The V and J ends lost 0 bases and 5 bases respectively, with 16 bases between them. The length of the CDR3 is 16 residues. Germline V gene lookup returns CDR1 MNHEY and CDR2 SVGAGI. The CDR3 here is CASSYSYGAGKETQYF. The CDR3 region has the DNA TGTGCCAGCAGTTACTCGTATGGCGCAGGGAAGGAGACCCAGTACTTC.